This TCR beta chain originates from a study of identical twins. Regarding the study as a whole: Models underestimated out-of-frame TCR alpha sharing in monozygotic twins. The more abundant beta clonotypes in cord blood had fewer insertions, and memory repertoires did not show this. Analyses of zero insertions could be partly confounded by invariant MAIT and iNKT cells.

Comment on this clonotype: Its antigen is as yet unknown.

TCRdb re-analysed the 5' RACE reads in MiXCR, keeping a single row per CDR3 protein. The sample consists of 500,000 to 600,000 distinct CDR3 sequences, 20% to 25% of them appearing once. These records were also assigned to another study, of T cells expressing NK-cell markers.

Source material: CD4+ T cells sorted from blood. The source of this sequence is a woman aged 18-35 years in good health.

The CDR3 nucleotides are TGTGCCAGCAGCCGTGCCGGGGTTAGCGGCTCCTACGAGCAGTACTTC. This codes for CASSRAGVSGSYEQYF. V is TRBV7-2 and J is TRBJ2-7; D might be TRBD2 (6 bases). There are 16 residues in the CDR3. Trimming cost V 5 bases and J 0 bases, with 17 bases left between them. Per germline, CDR1 SGHTA and CDR2 FQGNSA.